The rows below give T cell receptor beta chains drawn from one sample of a study of blood T cells in healthy people across ages. Each CDR3 protein is one row after TCRdb ran MiXCR on the 5' RACE reads. Of about 1 million distinct CDR3 sequences in the sample, 45% were seen once. Sequenced input: blood. All receptors come from a woman in her sixties in good health. The CDR3 runs from the conserved cysteine through the conserved F or W. D genes are given only for firm matches. Clone size is stated in some rows and not others, as once, few, many or a class when expanded.

D,V,J,size,DNA,CDR3
.,TRBV20-1,TRBJ2-5,few,TGCAGTGCTAGGGGGGGGGCTTTTGAGACCCAGTACTTC,CSARGGAFETQYF
.,TRBV14,TRBJ2-5,.,TGTGCCAGCAGCCAAAGACGGCTGTACCAAGAGACCCAGTACTTC,CASSQRRLYQETQYF
TRBD1,TRBV27,TRBJ1-5,.,TGTGCCAGCAGCTTGGGACAGATTAATCAGCCCCAGCATTTT,CASSLGQINQPQHF
.,TRBV29-1,TRBJ2-6,.,TGCAGCGTTGAAGATGGGGAATCGTCTGGGGCCAACGTCCTGACTTTC,CSVEDGESSGANVLTF
.,TRBV5-1,TRBJ1-6,.,TGCGCCAGCAGCTTGGAGGCTGAGGATAATTCACCCCTCCACTTT,CASSLEAEDNSPLHF
.,TRBV7-2,TRBJ1-1,.,TGTGCCAGCAGCTCAAGACTGTCGCCGAACACTGAAGCTTTCTTT,CASSSRLSPNTEAFF
TRBD1,TRBV12-3/TRBV12-4,TRBJ1-6,.,TGTGCCAGCAGCACGACAGGGTATAATTCACCCCTCCACTTT,CASSTTGYNSPLHF
.,TRBV4-1,TRBJ2-5,few,TGCGCCAGCAGCCTTAATTTAGGGGGAAGAGAGACCCAGTACTTC,CASSLNLGGRETQYF
.,TRBV20-1,TRBJ2-4,.,TGCAGTGCTAGAGAACAGGGAGCCAAAAACATTCAGTACTTC,CSAREQGAKNIQYF
.,TRBV6-5,TRBJ2-3,.,TGTGCCAGCAGTGTGGGGGCCGGGGAGGATACGCAGTATTTT,CASSVGAGEDTQYF
TRBD1,TRBV20-1,TRBJ2-1,.,TGCAGTGCTAGAACCAACAGGGGTGGGTCGAATGAGCAGTTCTTC,CSARTNRGGSNEQFF
.,TRBV7-8,TRBJ2-3,few,TGTGCCAGCAGCCCCCTCCCCCAAGGTGTGGATACGCAGTATTTT,CASSPLPQGVDTQYF
TRBD2,TRBV27,TRBJ2-7,many,TGTGCCAGCAGTTCGACTAGCGGGAGTTCGGAGCAGTACTTC,CASSSTSGSSEQYF
.,TRBV6-2/TRBV6-3,TRBJ1-4,once,TGTGCCAGCAGATCGGGAGAGGTCAAGGAAAAACTGTTTTTT,CASRSGEVKEKLFF
TRBD1,TRBV6-2/TRBV6-3,TRBJ1-1,.,TGTGCCAGCAGTTACAGGGGGACAGGGCTCACTGAAGCTTTCTTT,CASSYRGTGLTEAFF
TRBD2,TRBV27,TRBJ2-7,few,TGTGCCAGCAGTATAACCCGGGAACTAGCGGCCTACGAGCAGTACTTC,CASSITRELAAYEQYF
TRBD2,TRBV5-1,TRBJ2-1,few,TGCGCCAGCAGGCTGACCGCCGGGACTAAGTATGAGCAGTTCTTC,CASRLTAGTKYEQFF
TRBD1,TRBV19,TRBJ2-7,.,TGTGCCAGTAGCGGGACAGGTTACTTCTACGAGCAGTACTTC,CASSGTGYFYEQYF
.,TRBV28,TRBJ1-2,.,TGTGCCAGCAGTCACCCCCGTGGGAGTAACTATGGCTATACCTTC,CASSHPRGSNYGYTF
TRBD1,TRBV6-5,TRBJ1-5,.,TGTGCCAGCAGCCAAGGGACAGCCTACAATCAGCCCCAGCATTTT,CASSQGTAYNQPQHF
TRBD2,TRBV28,TRBJ2-1,many,TGTGCCAGCAGTGGGGGACTAGGGGCCTACAATGAGCAGTTCTTC,CASSGGLGAYNEQFF
TRBD2,TRBV6-1,TRBJ2-3,few,TGTGCCAGCAGGATAGCGGGAGGGCCGGCGGGTCGTACAGATACGCAGTATTTT,CASRIAGGPAGRTDTQYF